This T cell receptor (beta chain) was observed in a study of T cells in Graves' hyperthyroidism and ophthalmopathy. Study overall: At the time of initial diagnosis and before any treatment, peripheral blood was collected.

The CDR3 sequence is 13 residues long. The germline V and J ends were trimmed by 6 bases and 7 bases, with 16 bases remaining between them. CDR1 is DFQATT, CDR2 SNEGSKA, per germline (reference sequence). TCR beta CDR3 regions were amplified from RNA. Primed by the HTBI set, a first-round RT-PCR was run on the TCR CDR3. Using its own MiXCR run on the multiplex PCR reads, TCRdb lists one record per CDR3 protein. The repertoire holds about 400,000 distinct CDR3 sequences, with 15% to 19% as singletons. This clonotype came up many times. The chain recombines TRBV20-1 with TRBJ1-5; D perhaps matches TRBD1 (5 bases). This receptor was identified in a woman aged 18-29 years with Graves' hyperthyroidism. The sample taken for sequencing was blood. This chain's CDR3 is CSASGLREQPQHF. The DNA of the CDR3 is TGCAGTGCCAGTGGTCTCAGGGAGCAGCCCCAGCATTTT.